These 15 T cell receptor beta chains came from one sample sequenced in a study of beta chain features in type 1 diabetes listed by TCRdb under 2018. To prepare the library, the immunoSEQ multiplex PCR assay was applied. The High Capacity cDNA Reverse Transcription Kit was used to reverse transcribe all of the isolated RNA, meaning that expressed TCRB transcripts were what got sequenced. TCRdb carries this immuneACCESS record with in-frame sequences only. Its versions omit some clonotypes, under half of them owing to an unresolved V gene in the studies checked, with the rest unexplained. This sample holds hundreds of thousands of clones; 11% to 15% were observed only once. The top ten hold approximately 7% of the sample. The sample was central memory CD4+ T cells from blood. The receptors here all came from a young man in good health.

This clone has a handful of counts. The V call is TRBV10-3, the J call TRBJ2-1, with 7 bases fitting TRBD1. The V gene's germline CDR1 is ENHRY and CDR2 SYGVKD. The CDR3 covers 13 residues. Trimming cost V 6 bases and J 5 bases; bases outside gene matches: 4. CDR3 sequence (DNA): TGTGCCATCAGGGGACAGCAACACAATGAGCAGTTCTTC. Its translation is CAIRGQQHNEQFF.

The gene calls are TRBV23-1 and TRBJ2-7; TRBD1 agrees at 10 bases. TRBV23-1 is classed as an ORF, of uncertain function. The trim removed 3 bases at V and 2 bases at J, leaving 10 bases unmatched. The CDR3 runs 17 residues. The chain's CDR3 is CASSHYPRDRGPYEQYF. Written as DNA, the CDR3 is TGCGCCAGCAGTCATTATCCCCGGGACAGGGGCCCCTACGAGCAGTACTTC.

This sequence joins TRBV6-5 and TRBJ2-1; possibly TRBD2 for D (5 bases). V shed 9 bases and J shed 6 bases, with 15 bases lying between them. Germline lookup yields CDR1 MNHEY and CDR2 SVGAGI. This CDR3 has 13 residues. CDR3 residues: CASVNEGANEQFF. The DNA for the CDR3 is TGTGCCAGTGTTAATGAGGGAGCCAATGAGCAGTTCTTC.

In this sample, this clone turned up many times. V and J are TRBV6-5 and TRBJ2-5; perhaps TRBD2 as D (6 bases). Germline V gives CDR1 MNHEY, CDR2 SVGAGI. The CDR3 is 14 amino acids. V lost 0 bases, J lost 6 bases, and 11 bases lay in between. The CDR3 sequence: CASSYSGTGKTQYF. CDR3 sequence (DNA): TGTGCCAGCAGTTACTCGGGGACTGGAAAGACCCAGTACTTC.

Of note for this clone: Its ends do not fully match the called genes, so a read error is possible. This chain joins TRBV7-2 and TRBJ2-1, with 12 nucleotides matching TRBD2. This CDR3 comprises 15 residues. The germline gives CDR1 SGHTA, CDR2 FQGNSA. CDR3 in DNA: TGTGCCAGCAGCCTAGCGGGAGGGCACTACAATGAGCAGTTCTTC. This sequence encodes CASSLAGGHYNEQFF.

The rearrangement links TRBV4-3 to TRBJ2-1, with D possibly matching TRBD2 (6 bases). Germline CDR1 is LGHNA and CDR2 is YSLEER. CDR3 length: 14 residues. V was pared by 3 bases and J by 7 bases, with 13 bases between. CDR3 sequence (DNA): TGCGCCAGCAGCCACGCGGGACTGCAGAATGAGCAGTTCTTC. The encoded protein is CASSHAGLQNEQFF.

The CDR3, as DNA: TGTGCCATCAGAGATACAGGGCGGGAGGAGACCCAGTACTTC. Translating gives CAIRDTGREETQYF. The chain is built from TRBV6-1 and TRBJ2-5, with D maybe TRBD2 (7 bases). Trimming pared 10 bases from V and 5 bases from J, leaving 20 bases between. Germline V gene sequence: CDR1 MNHNS, CDR2 SASEGT. The CDR3 is 14 residues long.

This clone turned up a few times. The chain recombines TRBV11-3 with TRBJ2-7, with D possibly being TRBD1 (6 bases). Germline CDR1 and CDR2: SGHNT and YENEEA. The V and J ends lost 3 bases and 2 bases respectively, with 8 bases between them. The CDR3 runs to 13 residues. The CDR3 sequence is CASSFNRAYEQYF. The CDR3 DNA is TGTGCCAGCAGCTTTAACAGGGCCTACGAGCAGTACTTC.

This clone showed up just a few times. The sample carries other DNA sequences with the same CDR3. The CDR3 DNA sequence: TGCGCCAGCAGCTTGGCACAGGACTATGGCTACACCTTC. Translation gives CASSLAQDYGYTF. The V call is TRBV5-1, the J call TRBJ1-2, with a possible D match to TRBD1 (5 bases). The CDR3 is made up of 13 amino acids. Trimming left V 0 bases short and J 3 bases short, with 6 bases between. Germline V gene data show CDR1 as SGHRS and CDR2 as YFSETQ.

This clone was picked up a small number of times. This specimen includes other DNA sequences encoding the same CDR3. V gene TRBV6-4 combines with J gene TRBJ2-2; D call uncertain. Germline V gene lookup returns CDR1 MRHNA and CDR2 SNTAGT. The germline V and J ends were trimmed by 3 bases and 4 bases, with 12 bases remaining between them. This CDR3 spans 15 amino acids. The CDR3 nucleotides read TGTGCCAGCAGTGAATCTAGGATGGGCACCGGGGAGCTGTTTTTT. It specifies CASSESRMGTGELFF.

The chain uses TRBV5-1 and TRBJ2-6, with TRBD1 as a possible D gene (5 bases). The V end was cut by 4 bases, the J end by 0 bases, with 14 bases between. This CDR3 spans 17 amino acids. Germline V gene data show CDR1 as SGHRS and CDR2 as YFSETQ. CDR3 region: CASSHGQTSSGANVLTF. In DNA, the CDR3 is TGCGCCAGCAGCCATGGACAAACCAGCTCTGGGGCCAACGTCCTGACTTTC.

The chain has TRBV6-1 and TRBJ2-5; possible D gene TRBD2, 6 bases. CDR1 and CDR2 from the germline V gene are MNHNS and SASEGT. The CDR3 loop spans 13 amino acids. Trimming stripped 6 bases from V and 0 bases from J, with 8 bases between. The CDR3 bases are TGTGCCAGCAGCCGGGACTACCAAGAGACCCAGTACTTC. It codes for CASSRDYQETQYF.

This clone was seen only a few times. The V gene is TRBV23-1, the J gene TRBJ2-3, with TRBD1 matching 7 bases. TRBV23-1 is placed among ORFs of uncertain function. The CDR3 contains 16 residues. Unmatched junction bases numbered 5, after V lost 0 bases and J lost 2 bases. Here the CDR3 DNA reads TGCGCCAGCAGTCAATCCTCGGGACAGAACACAGATACGCAGTATTTT. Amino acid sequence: CASSQSSGQNTDTQYF.

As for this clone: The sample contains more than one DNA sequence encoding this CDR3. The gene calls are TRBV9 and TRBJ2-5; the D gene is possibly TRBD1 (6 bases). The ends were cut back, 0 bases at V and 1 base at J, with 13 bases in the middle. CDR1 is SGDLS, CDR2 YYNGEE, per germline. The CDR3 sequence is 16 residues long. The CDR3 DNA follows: TGTGCCAGCAGCGTAGGGCCGCAGACAGGCCAAGAGACCCAGTACTTC. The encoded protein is CASSVGPQTGQETQYF.

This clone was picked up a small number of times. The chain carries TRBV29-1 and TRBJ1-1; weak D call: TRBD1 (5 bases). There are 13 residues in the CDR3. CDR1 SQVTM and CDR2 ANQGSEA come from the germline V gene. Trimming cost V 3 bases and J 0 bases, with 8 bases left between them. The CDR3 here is CSVEQGMNTEAFF. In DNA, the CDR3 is TGCAGCGTTGAGCAGGGCATGAACACTGAAGCTTTCTTT.